Listed here are 13 T cell receptor beta chains from one sample, sequenced in a study of blood T cell repertoires in COVID-19. TCRdb's copy holds only in-frame clones and misses some; the assay was immunoSEQ multiplex PCR. Found here are 350,000 to 500,000 clones, approximately 90% of them singletons; the top ten hold more than 0.7%. The sequencing sample was made of peripheral blood. The receptors were gathered from a man younger than 30 with COVID-19, enrolled during active disease.

The chain recombines TRBV18 with TRBJ1-1; 8 positions agree with TRBD1. The trim removed 3 bases at V and 3 bases at J, leaving 6 bases unmatched. The germline CDR1 and CDR2 sequences are KGHSH and LQKENI. This CDR3 has 15 residues. This CDR3 reads CASSPLGQGDTEAFF. The CDR3 DNA reads TGTGCCAGCTCACCCCTTGGACAGGGTGACACTGAAGCTTTCTTT.

The chain couples TRBV28 to TRBJ1-1; D remains unclear. V was pared by 6 bases and J by 0 bases, with 8 bases between. This CDR3 spans 13 amino acids. Germline-derived CDR1 and CDR2 are MDHEN and SYDVKM. In nucleotides, the CDR3 is TGTGCCAGCAGGGGCCACTTGAACACTGAAGCTTTCTTT. Its protein product is CASRGHLNTEAFF.

This rearrangement joins TRBV6-5 to TRBJ2-2, with D hard to call. V lost 8 bases to trimming and J lost 3 bases, with 13 bases between them. Germline assignment: CDR1 MNHEY and CDR2 SVGAGI. The CDR3 spans 14 residues. CDR3 loop: CASSLSAHTGELFF. The CDR3 DNA follows: TGTGCCAGCTCTCTCAGCGCCCACACCGGGGAGCTGTTTTTT.

The chain combines TRBV18 with TRBJ2-7, with 12 bases that match TRBD2. The trim removed 6 bases at V and 5 bases at J, leaving 8 bases unmatched. This CDR3 spans 15 amino acids. From germline, CDR1 is KGHSH and CDR2 LQKENI. The CDR3 coding sequence is TGTGCCAGCTCGAGACTAGCGGGAGTGCTCGACGAGCAGTACTTC. This translates into CASSRLAGVLDEQYF.

The chain carries TRBV10-3 and TRBJ2-7; D possibly corresponds to TRBD2 (6 bases). Germline-derived CDR1 and CDR2 are ENHRY and SYGVKD. This CDR3 spans 13 amino acids. Trimming left V 6 bases short and J 5 bases short, with 14 bases between. CDR3 protein: CAIREGFSNEQYF. The DNA of the CDR3 is TGTGCCATCAGGGAGGGCTTTTCGAACGAGCAGTACTTC.

The chain has TRBV30 and TRBJ2-7; the match to TRBD1 covers 10 bases. CDR1 and CDR2 (germline): GTSNPN, SVGIG (reference sequence). CDR3 length: 12 amino acids. The CDR3 here is CVSGTGAGEQYF. The CDR3, as DNA: TGTGTCTCCGGGACAGGGGCTGGCGAGCAGTACTTC. Combining the CDR3 with reference TRBV30 and TRBJ2-7 gives the whole variable domain SQTIHQWPATLVQPVGSPLSLECTVEGTSNPNLYWYRQAAGRGLQLLFYSVGIGQISSEVPQNLSASRPQDRQFILSSKKLLLSDSGFYLCVSGTGAGEQYFGPGTRLTVT.

The chain employs TRBV10-1 and TRBJ2-2; TRBD2 matches at 7 bases. V was clipped by 4 bases and J by 3 bases; unmatched bases: 2. The CDR3 spans 14 residues. The germline V gene encodes CDR1 WNHNN and CDR2 SYGVQD (reference sequence). CDR3 nucleotides: TGCGCCAGCAGTGGACGGGGGGACACCGGGGAGCTGTTTTTT. It yields the protein CASSGRGDTGELFF.

The V call is TRBV2, the J call TRBJ2-2; D might be TRBD2 (5 bases). CDR3 length equals 13 residues. Trimming shortened V by 4 bases and J by 4 bases, and 7 bases separated the two germline ends. The V gene's germline CDR1 is SNHLY and CDR2 FYNNEI. This CDR3 is CASSVGSTGELFF. CDR3 DNA sequence: TGTGCCAGCAGTGTTGGGAGCACCGGGGAGCTGTTTTTT.

This rearrangement joins TRBV6-1 to TRBJ1-2; D gene unclear. Germline V gene data show CDR1 as MNHNS and CDR2 as SASEGT. CDR3 length equals 16 residues. The V end was cut by 0 bases, the J end by 8 bases, with 19 bases between. The chain's CDR3 is CASSEAVYRGEEGYTF. The CDR3 bases are TGTGCCAGCAGTGAAGCCGTATATCGGGGTGAAGAAGGCTACACCTTC.

The chain links TRBV6-4 to TRBJ2-1, with D tentatively TRBD2 (5 bases). The CDR3 contains 11 residues. V was pared by 4 bases and J by 16 bases, with 14 bases between. The germline gives CDR1 MRHNA, CDR2 SNTAGT. The CDR3 nucleotides are TGTGCCAGCAGTGCTGGCCTGCGGGTATTCTTC. Encoded protein: CASSAGLRVFF.

The V and J genes are TRBV3-1 (or the pseudogene TRBV3-2) and TRBJ1-1; maybe TRBD1 (6 bases). V shed 1 base and J shed 5 bases, with 17 bases lying between them. In germline, CDR1 is LGHDT, CDR2 YNNKEL (reference sequence). The CDR3 is 16 residues long. CDR3 sequence (DNA): TGTGCCAGCAGCCAAGGATTACCAGGGGAGTGGACTGAAGCTTTCTTT. Protein: CASSQGLPGEWTEAFF.

The CDR3 region is CASGAISGGSGANVLTF. The DNA for the CDR3 is TGCGCCAGCGGGGCGATAAGTGGCGGCTCTGGGGCCAACGTCCTGACTTTC. The chain is built from TRBV4-1 and TRBJ2-6, with D maybe TRBD1 (5 bases). This CDR3 is built from 17 residues. Trimming stripped 8 bases from V and 0 bases from J, with 17 bases between. CDR1 and CDR2 (germline): MGHRA, YSYEKL.

The rearrangement links TRBV7-9 to TRBJ2-1; 10 bases line up with TRBD1. V dropped 5 bases and J dropped 1; count of bases not matched to a gene: 11. The CDR3 loop spans 18 amino acids. Per germline, CDR1 SEHNR and CDR2 FQNEAQ (reference sequence). The CDR3 spells CASSPSPAGQGSYNEQFF. DNA for the CDR3: TGTGCCAGCAGCCCGAGCCCGGCGGGACAGGGGTCCTACAATGAGCAGTTCTTC.